This T cell receptor beta chain was obtained from a study of blood T cell repertoires in COVID-19. Whole-study context: Donors in the United States, Italy and Spain gave samples during acute or convalescent COVID-19. PBMCs, B-cell-depleted T cells, or T cells were the source of the cDNA or gDNA that made up the material.

Study processing details: Researchers report that nucleated cell counts were estimated from reference gene primer amplification. Profiled with immunoSEQ multiplex PCR; TCRdb holds only in-frame clones, not every one. That table gives V, J and clone size, and the DNA gave D and trimming. The sample holds approximately 250,000 clones, 86% seen once. V trimming: 8 bases; J trimming: 1 base; junction bases outside the gene matches: 4. From germline, CDR1 is GTSNPN and CDR2 SVGIG (reference sequence). This CDR3 is built from 13 residues. The chain is built from TRBV30 and TRBJ2-7; TRBD1 aligns across 11 bases. The specimen was peripheral blood. The TCR originated in a young man who had recovered from COVID-19. The DNA for the CDR3 is TGTGCCGGACAGGGGGCGATTTCCTACGAGCAGTACTTC. Translated, it gives CAGQGAISYEQYF.